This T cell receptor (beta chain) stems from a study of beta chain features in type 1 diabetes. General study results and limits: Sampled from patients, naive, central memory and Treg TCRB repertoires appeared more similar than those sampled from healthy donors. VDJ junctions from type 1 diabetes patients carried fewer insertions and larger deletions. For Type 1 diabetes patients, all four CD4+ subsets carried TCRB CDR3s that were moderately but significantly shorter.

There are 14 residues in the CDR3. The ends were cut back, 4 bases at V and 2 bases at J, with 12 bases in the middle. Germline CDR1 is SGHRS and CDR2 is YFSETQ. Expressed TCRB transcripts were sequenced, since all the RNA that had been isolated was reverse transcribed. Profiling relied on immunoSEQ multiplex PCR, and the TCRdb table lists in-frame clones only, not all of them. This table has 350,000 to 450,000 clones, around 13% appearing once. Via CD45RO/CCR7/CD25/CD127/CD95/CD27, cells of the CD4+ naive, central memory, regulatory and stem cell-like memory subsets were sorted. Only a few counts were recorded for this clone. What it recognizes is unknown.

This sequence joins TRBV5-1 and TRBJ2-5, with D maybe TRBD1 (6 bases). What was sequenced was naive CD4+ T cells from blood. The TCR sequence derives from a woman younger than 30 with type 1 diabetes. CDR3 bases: TGCGCCAGCAGCCCCGGGACATCTCAAGAGACCCAGTACTTC. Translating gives CASSPGTSQETQYF.